Listed below are T cell receptor beta chains from one sample, sequenced in a study of blood T cell repertoires in COVID-19. Generated by immunoSEQ multiplex PCR, the TCRdb table keeps only in-frame clones and is missing some. Of roughly 280,000 clones detected, 85% to 95% appear once; the ten largest clones hold roughly 2.8%. The sequencing input was PBMCs or T cells enriched from blood (not recorded which). Every receptor here comes from a man aged 40-49 years who had been exposed to COVID-19. Both conserved end residues are part of each CDR3. D genes are given only for firm matches. Clone size is given for some rows only: seen once, a few or many times, or a class if the clone is expanded.

TRBJ2-2 TRBV4-1 few NA TGCGCCAGCAGCCAAGTAGGGGGCACCGGGGAGCTGTTTTTT CASSQVGGTGELFF
TRBJ1-1 TRBV7-7 NA NA TGTGCCAGCAGCTTAGATCCGACAGACACTGAAGCTTTCTTT CASSLDPTDTEAFF
TRBJ1-2 TRBV6-1 NA TRBD1 TGTGCCAGCAGTGATTCTAGGGGGCATCTTTGGGACTATGGCTACACCTTC CASSDSRGHLWDYGYTF
TRBJ1-1 TRBV19 NA NA TGTGCCAGTAGTATTCACGTCGGGGACACTGAAGCTTTCTTT CASSIHVGDTEAFF
TRBJ1-1 TRBV12-3/TRBV12-4 NA NA TGTGCCAGCAGTCAAGGATGGGCCGCTGAAGCTTTCTTT CASSQGWAAEAFF
TRBJ1-3 TRBV7-9 NA TRBD1 TGTGCCAGCAGCTTCAGGGGGGAAAACACCATATATTTT CASSFRGENTIYF
TRBJ1-2 TRBV24-1 once TRBD1 TGTGCCACCAGTGACCAAGACAGGGCCTATGGCTACACCTTC CATSDQDRAYGYTF
TRBJ2-6 TRBV28 once NA TGTGCCAGCAGTTCAAGACAGGTCGGTGGGGCCAACGTCCTGACTTTC CASSSRQVGGANVLTF
TRBJ1-5 TRBV29-1 NA TRBD1 TGCAGCGTTGGGACAGGGTCAAGTCAGCCCCAGCATTTT CSVGTGSSQPQHF
TRBJ2-4 TRBV11-3 NA NA TGTGCCAGCAGCCCCTGGTCGGGGAAGAACGTATGGGCCAAAAACATTCAGTACTTC CASSPWSGKNVWAKNIQYF
TRBJ1-2 TRBV30 NA NA TGTGCCTGGAGTGTACTACAAAAGACAGGTTCAGGCTATGGCTACACCTTC CAWSVLQKTGSGYGYTF
TRBJ1-1 TRBV9 NA NA TGTGCCAGCAGCGTAGATCCGTGGAACACTGAAGCTTTCTTT CASSVDPWNTEAFF
TRBJ2-3 TRBV7-3 few TRBD1 TGTGCCAGCAGCGCCTCCGGGACAGGGAGGTTGGCGCAGTATTTT CASSASGTGRLAQYF
TRBJ2-5 TRBV15 NA TRBD1 TGTGCCACCAGCAGAGACCTTTCGACAGGGGTCGAGACCCAGTACTTC CATSRDLSTGVETQYF
TRBJ1-5 TRBV18 NA NA TGTGCCAGCTCACCACAGGGGAATCAGCCCCAGCATTTT CASSPQGNQPQHF